This TCR beta chain comes out of a study of cytomegalovirus exposure and HLA in healthy donors. Across the study: Earlier, approximately 190 million T cells were analyzed, and about 100 million unique TCR beta sequences were found among them.

Primers included in the PCR were 60 Vbeta and 13 Jbeta primers. Repertoires were generated with immunoSEQ multiplex PCR, while TCRdb's copy carries only in-frame clones and drops some. The sample yields about 200,000 clones, roughly 85% seen once. Germline V gene data show CDR1 as MNHEY and CDR2 as SVGAGI. V dropped 3 bases and J dropped 7 bases, with 15 bases sitting between them. The CDR3 extends over 15 amino acids. The clonotype originates from a woman aged 25 to 45 in good health and CMV-seropositive. The sample was PBMCs. The rearrangement links TRBV6-5 to TRBJ2-2, with D perhaps TRBD1 (6 bases). The CDR3 DNA reads as TGTGCCAGCAGTTATCTCCTCAGGGGCAACGGGGAGCTGTTTTTT. Its translation is CASSYLLRGNGELFF.